Presented here are 15 T cell receptor beta chains from one specimen sequenced in a study of CD8 T cells in Susac syndrome. Reverse transcription used roughly 0.5 to 1 ug RNA and random hexamers. TCRdb analysed the immunoSEQ multiplex PCR reads with MiXCR anew, one entry per CDR3 protein. Found here are about 26,000 distinct CDR3 sequences, around 95% of them singletons; the top ten hold about 0.27%. Sequencing input: CD8+ T cells from PBMCs. All receptors derive from a human donor in good health.

The V gene is TRBV7-9, the J gene TRBJ1-1; tentative D call: TRBD1 (6 bases). The germline V and J ends were trimmed by 4 bases and 7 bases, with 10 bases remaining between them. Germline loops: CDR1 SEHNR, CDR2 FQNEAQ (reference sequence). CDR3 length: 12 residues. The CDR3 reads CASSYGTIEAFF. In DNA form, the CDR3 reads TGTGCCAGCAGCTACGGGACAATTGAAGCTTTCTTT.

This chain links TRBV12-3 or TRBV12-4 with TRBJ2-3; D is undetermined. The length of the CDR3 is 14 residues. With 7 bases removed from V and 4 bases from J, the gap between germline ends came to 15 bases. CDR3 bases: TGTGCCAGCACCCTAGGAACATTCCCAGATACGCAGTATTTT. It yields the protein CASTLGTFPDTQYF.

This clonotype has only one observation. The chain couples TRBV29-1 to TRBJ2-4; a weak D match, TRBD2 (5 bases). CDR3 length: 9 amino acids. CDR1 is SQVTM, CDR2 ANQGSEA, per germline. CDR3 loop: CRGPRIQYF. DNA for the CDR3: TGCCGAGGGCCTCGCATTCAGTACTTC. The full variable domain, with the rest looked up from reference TRBV29-1 and TRBJ2-4, is SAVISQKPSRDICQRGTSLTIQCQVDSQVTMMFWYRQQPGQSLTLIATANQGSEATYESGFVIDKFPISRPNLTFSTLTVSNMSPEDSSIYLCRGPRIQYFGAGTRLSVL.

V usage is TRBV5-6 and J usage is TRBJ2-7, with D possibly being TRBD2 (6 bases). V dropped 3 bases and J dropped 3 bases, with 19 bases sitting between them. The CDR3 is 16 amino acids. CDR1 and CDR2 from the germline V gene are SGHDT and YYEEEE. The CDR3 here is CASSSLPEKGGYEQYF. CDR3 nucleotide sequence: TGTGCCAGCAGCTCCCTCCCGGAAAAGGGAGGCTACGAGCAGTACTTC.

The V and J genes are TRBV18 and TRBJ1-4, with TRBD1 as a possible D gene (6 bases). Trimming removed 1 base from V and 10 bases from J, with 13 bases in between. The CDR3 is made up of 14 amino acids. In germline, CDR1 is KGHSH, CDR2 LQKENI. Here the CDR3 DNA reads TGTGCCAGCTCACCACAGGGGGAAAGGCGAAAACTGTTTTTT. It translates to CASSPQGERRKLFF.

The CDR3 loop is CASRKTYTGPEAFF. The CDR3 DNA follows: TGTGCCAGCAGAAAAACCTACACTGGACCCGAAGCTTTCTTT. The rearrangement joins TRBV6-2 or TRBV6-3 to TRBJ1-1; no definite D call. Germline lookup yields CDR1 MNHEY and CDR2 SVGEGT. V lost 6 bases and J lost 8, with 19 bases in between. The CDR3 runs 14 residues.

The chain has TRBV11-2 and TRBJ2-7; the D is unclear. This CDR3 has 13 amino acids. Per the germline V gene, CDR1 is SGHAT and CDR2 is FQNNGV. The V and J ends lost 4 bases and 5 bases respectively, with 12 bases between them. The CDR3 is CASSSEIVHEQYF. CDR3 bases: TGTGCCAGCAGCTCAGAAATTGTACACGAGCAGTACTTC.

The rearrangement uses TRBV24-1 and TRBJ2-7; the D is unclear. This CDR3 has 10 residues. Trimming left V 8 bases short and J 4 bases short, with 5 bases between. Germline assignment: CDR1 KGHDR and CDR2 SFDVKD. The CDR3 is CATTRYEQYF. Here the CDR3 DNA reads TGTGCCACCACGAGGTACGAGCAGTACTTC.

The V and J genes are TRBV19 and TRBJ1-1; TRBD1 might be the D (6 bases). The CDR3 spans 14 residues. V was pared by 3 bases and J by 2 bases, with 10 bases between. The germline CDR1 and CDR2 sequences are LNHDA and SQIVND (reference sequence). The CDR3 loop is CASSIYRANTEAFF. In DNA, the CDR3 is TGTGCCAGTAGTATCTACAGGGCCAACACTGAAGCTTTCTTT.

The genes are TRBV27 and TRBJ1-5; no definite D call. The CDR3 length is 14 residues. Trimming took off 3 bases at V and 4 bases at J, with 10 bases between the two ends. Germline V gene data show CDR1 as MNHEY and CDR2 as SMNVEV (reference sequence). The DNA for the CDR3 is TGTGCCAGCAGTTTCGCGGTCGGAAATCAGCCCCAGCATTTT. Translated: CASSFAVGNQPQHF.

This chain connects TRBV2 to TRBJ2-2; tentatively, D is TRBD1 or TRBD2 (5 bases each). Germline CDR1 reads SNHLY; CDR2 reads FYNNEI. This CDR3 spans 14 amino acids. The V end lost 7 bases, the J end lost 0 bases, and 9 bases lay between the germline ends. In DNA, the CDR3 is TGTGCCAGCACTAGGGACGCGAACACCGGGGAGCTGTTTTTT. The encoded protein is CASTRDANTGELFF.

Here the CDR3 DNA reads TGTGCCAGCAGCCAAGTGGGGTCGAGGATGGATGAGCAGTTCTTC. Protein sequence: CASSQVGSRMDEQFF. The chain carries TRBV3-1 and TRBJ2-1; no reliable D call. The V end was cut by 1 base, the J end by 8 bases, with 15 bases between. The CDR3 length is 15 residues. Per germline, CDR1 LGHDT and CDR2 YNNKEL (reference sequence).

The gene calls are TRBV4-1 and TRBJ1-1; D not resolved. Trimming took 3 bases from V and 8 from J, leaving 16 bases between them. The CDR3 runs to 14 residues. Per the germline V gene, CDR1 is MGHRA and CDR2 is YSYEKL. CDR3 protein: CASSQDHPWAEAFF. In DNA, the CDR3 is TGCGCCAGCAGCCAGGACCACCCTTGGGCGGAAGCTTTCTTT.

Only one count was recorded for this clonotype. This chain connects TRBV7-2 to TRBJ2-2, with 8 bases fitting TRBD1. The CDR3 is 14 amino acids. V shed 3 bases, J shed 6 bases, and the junction held 3 bases outside the gene matches. The germline gives CDR1 SGHTA, CDR2 FQGNSA. The CDR3 protein is CASSFRTGSGELFF. CDR3 coding DNA: TGTGCCAGCAGCTTCAGGACAGGGTCCGGGGAGCTGTTTTTT.

Concerning this clonotype: An end of the junction differs from the germline gene, which may be a read error. The gene calls are TRBV7-8 and TRBJ2-2; 7 positions agree with TRBD1. Germline V gene lookup returns CDR1 SGHVS and CDR2 FQNEAQ. The CDR3 length is 14 residues. CDR3 amino acids: CASSLGGVGGELFF. DNA of the CDR3: TGTGCCAGCAGTTTAGGGGGCGTTGGCGGGGAGCTGTTTTTT.